The 7 T cell receptor beta chains listed next were all sequenced from one sample in a study of shared clonotypes between healthy human individuals. Here immunoSEQ multiplex PCR was the method, and the copy in TCRdb shows in-frame clones only, minus some. Among around 2,000,000 clones listed, roughly 96% were seen once. Sample: naive CD4+ T cells sorted from blood. Sample subset: CD45RA+ positively selected. These receptors all come from a man aged 18 to 29 in good health.

The gene calls are TRBV29-1 and TRBJ2-5, with TRBD2 as a possible D gene (7 bases). CDR3 length: 13 residues. Germline V gene sequence: CDR1 SQVTM, CDR2 ANQGSEA. The V and J ends lost 4 bases and 2 bases respectively, with 11 bases between them. In DNA form, the CDR3 reads TGCAGCGTTGGCGGGGGCCGTCAAGAGACCCAGTACTTC. Translation: CSVGGGRQETQYF.

V and J are TRBV10-3 and TRBJ2-1, with D unresolved. This CDR3 has 13 amino acids. Per the germline V gene, CDR1 is ENHRY and CDR2 is SYGVKD. Trimming left V 6 bases short and J 4 bases short, with 10 bases between. The CDR3: CAISPTQYNEQFF. The CDR3 region has the DNA TGTGCCATCAGCCCTACCCAATACAATGAGCAGTTCTTC.

The CDR3 DNA sequence: TGTGCCAGTAGTATAGTGGGACACCTAGCCTACGAGCAGTACTTC. Protein: CASSIVGHLAYEQYF. This chain uses TRBV19 with TRBJ2-7; TRBD1 is a possible D gene (6 bases). From germline, CDR1 is LNHDA and CDR2 SQIVND (reference sequence). The germline V and J ends were trimmed by 1 base and 2 bases, with 12 bases remaining between them. The CDR3 consists of 15 residues.

This clone was picked up one time. This sample includes further DNA sequences coding for the same CDR3. The chain's CDR3 is CAIRGLTDTQYF. The CDR3 DNA reads TGTGCCATCCGGGGTCTCACAGATACGCAGTATTTT. This chain connects TRBV10-3 to TRBJ2-3; D perhaps matches TRBD2 (5 bases). The CDR3 is made up of 12 amino acids. CDR1 is ENHRY, CDR2 SYGVKD, per germline. Trimming pared 8 bases from V and 2 bases from J, leaving 8 bases between.

This clone was recorded once. V usage is TRBV27 and J usage is TRBJ2-5; unclear D gene. Per germline, CDR1 MNHEY and CDR2 SMNVEV (reference sequence). The CDR3 is made up of 17 amino acids. Deletions cut 3 bases from V and 4 bases from J, with 21 bases between. The DNA of the CDR3 is TGTGCCAGCAGTTTTAGGGTTACAGCAATGGGTGGAGAGACCCAGTACTTC. It yields the protein CASSFRVTAMGGETQYF.

The chain employs TRBV19 and TRBJ1-2, with unresolved D. This CDR3 spans 12 amino acids. Trimming took off 0 bases at V and 1 base at J, with 0 bases between the two ends. Germline CDR1 reads LNHDA; CDR2 reads SQIVND (reference sequence). The CDR3 here is CASSIDNYGYTF. The CDR3 bases are TGTGCCAGTAGTATAGATAACTATGGCTACACCTTC.

The chain joins TRBV2 to TRBJ2-5; D possibly matches TRBD1 or TRBD2 (7 bases each). Trimming took 6 bases from V and 5 from J, leaving 13 bases between them. The germline V gene encodes CDR1 SNHLY and CDR2 FYNNEI. The CDR3 totals 13 residues. The CDR3 is CASRGGGLETQYF. The CDR3 region has the DNA TGTGCCAGCAGGGGAGGGGGCTTGGAGACCCAGTACTTC.